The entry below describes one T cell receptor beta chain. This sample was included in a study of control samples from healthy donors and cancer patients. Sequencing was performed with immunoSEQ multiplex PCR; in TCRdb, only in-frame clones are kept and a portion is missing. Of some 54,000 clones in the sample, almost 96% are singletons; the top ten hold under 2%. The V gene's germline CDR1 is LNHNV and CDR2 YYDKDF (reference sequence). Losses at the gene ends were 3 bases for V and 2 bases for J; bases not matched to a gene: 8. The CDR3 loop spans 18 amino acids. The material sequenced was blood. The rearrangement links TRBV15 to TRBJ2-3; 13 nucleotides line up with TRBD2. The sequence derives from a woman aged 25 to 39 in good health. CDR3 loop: CATSSTSGRAAITDTQYF. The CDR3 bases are TGTGCCACCAGCAGCACTAGCGGGAGGGCCGCTATCACAGATACGCAGTATTTT.